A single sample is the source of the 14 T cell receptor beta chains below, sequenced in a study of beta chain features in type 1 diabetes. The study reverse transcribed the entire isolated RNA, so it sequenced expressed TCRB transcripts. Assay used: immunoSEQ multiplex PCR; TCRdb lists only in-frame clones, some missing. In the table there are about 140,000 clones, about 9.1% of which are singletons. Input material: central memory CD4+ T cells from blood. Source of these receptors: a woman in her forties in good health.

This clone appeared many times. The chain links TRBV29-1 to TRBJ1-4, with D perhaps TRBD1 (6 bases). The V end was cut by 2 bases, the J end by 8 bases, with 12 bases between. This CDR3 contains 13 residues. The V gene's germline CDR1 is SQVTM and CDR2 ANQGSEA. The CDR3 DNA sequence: TGCAGCGTTGAACCAGGGGAGGGAGAAAAACTGTTTTTT. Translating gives CSVEPGEGEKLFF.

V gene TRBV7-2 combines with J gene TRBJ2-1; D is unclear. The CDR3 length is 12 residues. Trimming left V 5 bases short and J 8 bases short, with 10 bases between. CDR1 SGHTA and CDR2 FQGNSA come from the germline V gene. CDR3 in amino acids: CASSRSRHEQFF. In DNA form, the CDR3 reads TGTGCCAGCAGCCGGAGTCGGCATGAGCAGTTCTTC.

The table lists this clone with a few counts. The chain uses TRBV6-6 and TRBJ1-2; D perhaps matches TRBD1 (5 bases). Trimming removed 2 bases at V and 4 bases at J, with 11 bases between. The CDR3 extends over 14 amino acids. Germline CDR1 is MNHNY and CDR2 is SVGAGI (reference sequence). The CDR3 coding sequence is TGTGCCAGCAGTTACGGGCAGGGATTCTATGGCTACACCTTC. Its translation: CASSYGQGFYGYTF.

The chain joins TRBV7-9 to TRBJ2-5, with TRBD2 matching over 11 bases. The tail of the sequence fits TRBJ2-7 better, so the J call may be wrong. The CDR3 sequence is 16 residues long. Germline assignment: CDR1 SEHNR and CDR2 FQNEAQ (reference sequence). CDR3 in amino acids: CASTPVAGGASYEQYF. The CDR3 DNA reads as TGTGCCAGCACTCCTGTAGCGGGGGGGGCGTCCTACGAGCAGTACTTC.

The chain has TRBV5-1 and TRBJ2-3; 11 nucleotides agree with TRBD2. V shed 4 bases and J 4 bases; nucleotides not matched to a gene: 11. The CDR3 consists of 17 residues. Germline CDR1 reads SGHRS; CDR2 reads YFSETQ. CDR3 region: CASSVDTSGGGADTQYF. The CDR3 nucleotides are TGCGCCAGCAGCGTAGATACTAGCGGGGGAGGCGCAGATACGCAGTATTTT.

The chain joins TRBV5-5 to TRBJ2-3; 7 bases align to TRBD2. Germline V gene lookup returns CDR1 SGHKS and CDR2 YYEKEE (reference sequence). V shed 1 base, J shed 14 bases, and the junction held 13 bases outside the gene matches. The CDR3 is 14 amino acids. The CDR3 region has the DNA TGTGCCAGCAGCTTGTATCTAGCGGCCCACGGTCCGTATTTT. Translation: CASSLYLAAHGPYF. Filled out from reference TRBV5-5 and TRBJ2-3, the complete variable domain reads DAGVTQSPTHLIKTRGQQVTLRCSPISGHKSVSWYQQVLGQGPQFIFQYYEKEERGRGNFPDRFSARQFPNYSSELNVNALLLGDSALYLCASSLYLAAHGPYFGPGTRLTVL.

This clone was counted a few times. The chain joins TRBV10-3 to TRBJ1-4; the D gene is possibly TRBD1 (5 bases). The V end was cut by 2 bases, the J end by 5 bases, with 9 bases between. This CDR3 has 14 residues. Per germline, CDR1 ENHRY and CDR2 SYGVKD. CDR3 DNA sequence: TGTGCCATCAGTGAGACAGGCCCGAATGAAAAACTGTTTTTT. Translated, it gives CAISETGPNEKLFF.

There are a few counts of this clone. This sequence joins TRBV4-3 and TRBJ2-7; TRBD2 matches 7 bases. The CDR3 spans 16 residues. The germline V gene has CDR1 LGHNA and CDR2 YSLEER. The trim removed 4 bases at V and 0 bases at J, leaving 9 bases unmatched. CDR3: CASSRGGWGSSYEQYF. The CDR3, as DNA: TGCGCCAGCAGCCGGGGAGGGTGGGGGAGCTCCTACGAGCAGTACTTC.

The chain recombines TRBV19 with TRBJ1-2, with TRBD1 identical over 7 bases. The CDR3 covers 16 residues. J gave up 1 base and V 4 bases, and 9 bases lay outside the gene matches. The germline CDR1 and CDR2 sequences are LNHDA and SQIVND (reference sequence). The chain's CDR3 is CASSKGGTADNYGYTF. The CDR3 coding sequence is TGTGCCAGTAGTAAAGGAGGGACAGCCGATAACTATGGCTACACCTTC. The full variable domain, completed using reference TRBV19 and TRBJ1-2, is DGGITQSPKYLFRKEGQNVTLSCEQNLNHDAMYWYRQDPGQGLRLIYYSQIVNDFQKGDIAEGYSVSREKKESFPLTVTSAQKNPTAFYLCASSKGGTADNYGYTFGSGTRLTVV.

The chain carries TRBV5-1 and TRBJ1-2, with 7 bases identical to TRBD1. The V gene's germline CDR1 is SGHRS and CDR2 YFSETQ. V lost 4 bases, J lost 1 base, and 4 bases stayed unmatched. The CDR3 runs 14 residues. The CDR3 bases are TGCGCCAGCAGCACCGGGACAGATAACTATGGCTACACCTTC. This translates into CASSTGTDNYGYTF.

The CDR3 loop is CASSPTSRGTEAFF. The CDR3, as DNA: TGTGCCAGCAGCCCAACCAGCCGGGGCACTGAAGCTTTCTTT. The chain uses TRBV11-2 and TRBJ1-1; no clear D gene. This CDR3 contains 14 residues. Trimming left V 5 bases short and J 4 bases short, with 14 bases between. Germline CDR1 SGHAT, CDR2 FQNNGV. The whole variable domain, remainder taken from reference TRBV11-2 and TRBJ1-1, is EAGVAQSPRYKIIEKRQSVAFWCNPISGHATLYWYQQILGQGPKLLIQFQNNGVVDDSQLPKDRFSAERLKGVDSTLKIQPAKLEDSAVYLCASSPTSRGTEAFFGQGTRLTVV.

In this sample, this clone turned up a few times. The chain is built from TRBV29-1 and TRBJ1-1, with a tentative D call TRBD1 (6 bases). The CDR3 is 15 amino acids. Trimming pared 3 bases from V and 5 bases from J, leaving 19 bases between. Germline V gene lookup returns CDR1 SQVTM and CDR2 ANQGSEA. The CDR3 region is CSVDEVWGLGTEAFF. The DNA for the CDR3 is TGCAGCGTTGACGAGGTATGGGGGCTGGGAACTGAAGCTTTCTTT.

CDR3 sequence: CASSEYAVSSPLHF. As DNA, the CDR3 is TGTGCCAGCAGTGAATACGCGGTCTCTTCACCCCTCCACTTT. The chain combines TRBV25-1 with TRBJ1-6, with D hard to call. V dropped 0 bases and J dropped 9 bases, with 9 bases sitting between them. The CDR3 runs to 14 residues. Looked up from germline, CDR1 is MGHDK and CDR2 is SYGVNS.

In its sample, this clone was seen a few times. CDR3 DNA sequence: TGTGCCAGCACCCGCGGGGGGATTGCAGATACGCAGTATTTT. It is translated as CASTRGGIADTQYF. The gene calls are TRBV9 and TRBJ2-3; 8 positions match TRBD2. Unmatched junction bases numbered 7, after V lost 6 bases and J lost 4 bases. The CDR3 loop spans 14 amino acids. Germline loops: CDR1 SGDLS, CDR2 YYNGEE.